These 18 T cell receptor beta chains came from one sample sequenced in a study of T cells after yellow fever vaccination. MiXCR was run by TCRdb on the 5' RACE reads, yielding one entry per CDR3 protein. The profile shows under 150,000 distinct CDR3 sequences, around 7.7% of them singletons. Sequencing used CD4+ T cells sorted from PBMCs, obtained 5 days after the yellow fever booster vaccination. All receptors come from a man between 25 and 39 years old who received the YFV17D yellow fever vaccine.

The chain joins TRBV7-9 to TRBJ2-7; 9 bases line up with TRBD1. The V gene's germline CDR1 is SEHNR and CDR2 FQNEAQ (reference sequence). The CDR3 length is 15 residues. V trimming: 7 bases; J trimming: 5 bases; junction bases outside the gene matches: 12. CDR3 DNA sequence: TGTGCCAGCATGCCTCCCGGGACAGGGAAACACGAGCAGTACTTC. Amino acid sequence: CASMPPGTGKHEQYF. Looking up the rest from reference TRBV7-9 and TRBJ2-7 gives the full variable domain: DTGVSQNPRHKITKRGQNVTFRCDPISEHNRLYWYRQTLGQGPEFLTYFQNEAQLEKSRLLSDRFSAERPKGSFSTLEIQRTEQGDSAMYLCASMPPGTGKHEQYFGPGTRLTVT.

This clonotype has more than one count but fewer than ten. The chain combines TRBV19 with TRBJ1-1; TRBD1 matches at 7 bases. J gave up 4 bases and V 6 bases, and 8 bases lay outside the gene matches. The germline V gene encodes CDR1 LNHDA and CDR2 SQIVND (reference sequence). The CDR3 consists of 14 residues. The CDR3 DNA follows: TGTGCCAGTAGAAGACAGGGAGAATCCACTGAAGCTTTCTTT. Its translation: CASRRQGESTEAFF. Full variable domain (remainder filled in from reference TRBV19 and TRBJ1-1): DGGITQSPKYLFRKEGQNVTLSCEQNLNHDAMYWYRQDPGQGLRLIYYSQIVNDFQKGDIAEGYSVSREKKESFPLTVTSAQKNPTAFYLCASRRQGESTEAFFGQGTRLTVV.

This clonotype was seen repeatedly, ten times or more. The V call is TRBV11-2, the J call TRBJ2-6; TRBD1 matches 9 bases. Losses at the gene ends were 5 bases for V and 2 bases for J; bases not matched to a gene: 10. The CDR3 loop spans 18 amino acids. Germline CDR1 reads SGHAT; CDR2 reads FQNNGV. The chain's CDR3 is CASSLIRQGVPGANVLTF. The CDR3 DNA is TGTGCCAGCAGCCTAATACGACAGGGGGTTCCTGGGGCCAACGTCCTGACTTTC.

This clonotype occurred many times. This chain's CDR3 is CASSTPSTGNQETQYF. The CDR3 DNA reads as TGTGCCAGCAGTACCCCCTCCACAGGGAACCAAGAGACCCAGTACTTC. V and J are TRBV6-1 and TRBJ2-5, with D possibly matching TRBD1 (6 bases). Trimming removed 5 bases at V and 0 bases at J, with 16 bases between. Germline CDR1 is MNHNS and CDR2 is SASEGT. The CDR3 is made up of 16 amino acids.

This clonotype occurred many times. The chain joins TRBV4-2 to TRBJ2-1; D may be TRBD2 (5 bases). CDR1 is LGHNA, CDR2 YNFKEQ, per germline. The CDR3 covers 15 residues. Trimming cost V 4 bases and J 5 bases, with 15 bases left between them. CDR3 region: CASSPRGLMNNEQFF. The CDR3 nucleotides are TGTGCCAGCAGCCCCCGAGGGCTAATGAACAATGAGCAGTTCTTC.

This clonotype was recorded at least ten times. The chain has TRBV7-2 and TRBJ2-2; unclear D gene. The CDR3 spans 13 residues. V lost 2 bases to trimming and J lost 2 bases, with 3 bases between them. Germline V lookup: CDR1 SGHTA, CDR2 FQGNSA. CDR3 amino acids: CASSLLNTGELFF. CDR3 in DNA: TGTGCCAGCAGCTTACTTAACACCGGGGAGCTGTTTTTT. Based on the CDR3 plus reference TRBV7-2 and TRBJ2-2, the full variable domain is GAGVSQSPSNKVTEKGKDVELRCDPISGHTALYWYRQSLGQGLEFLIYFQGNSAPDKSGLPSDRFSAERTGGSVSTLTIQRTQQEDSAVYLCASSLLNTGELFFGEGSRLTVL.

This clonotype was picked up many times. J is TRBJ1-1 and V is TRBV12-3 or TRBV12-4; unclear D gene. V was trimmed by 3 bases and J by 1 base, leaving 9 bases between them. This CDR3 is 14 amino acids long. The CDR3 protein is CASSFRPGNTEAFF. CDR3 nucleotides: TGTGCCAGCAGTTTCCGCCCGGGGAACACTGAAGCTTTCTTT.

This clonotype was seen repeatedly, ten times or more. The rearrangement uses TRBV20-1 and TRBJ2-5; D is uncertain. The CDR3 length is 15 residues. The V gene's germline CDR1 is DFQATT and CDR2 SNEGSKA (reference sequence). Between the trimmed V and J ends, which lost 0 bases and 1 base, there was a span of 12 bases. CDR3 in amino acids: CSARDHWGSQETQYF. DNA for the CDR3: TGCAGTGCTAGAGATCATTGGGGTTCCCAAGAGACCCAGTACTTC.

At least ten counts were recorded for this clonotype. This chain uses TRBV28 with TRBJ2-5, with D perhaps matching TRBD2 (5 bases). The ends were cut back, 6 bases at V and 2 bases at J, with 16 bases in the middle. This CDR3 is 15 amino acids long. CDR1 and CDR2 from the germline V gene are MDHEN and SYDVKM. The DNA for the CDR3 is TGTGCCAGCAGGCCACGGGGTGAACAGCAAGAGACCCAGTACTTC. Its translation is CASRPRGEQQETQYF.

This clonotype was recorded a few times. This chain uses TRBV6-5 with TRBJ2-1; the D is unclear. In germline, CDR1 is MNHEY, CDR2 SVGAGI. V lost 4 bases and J 8 bases, leaving 12 bases between the germline ends. This CDR3 comprises 13 residues. Here the CDR3 reads CASSLLNPYEQFF. The CDR3 coding sequence is TGTGCCAGCAGTTTACTGAACCCCTATGAGCAGTTCTTC.

This clonotype showed up just a few times. The rearrangement uses TRBV12-3 or TRBV12-4 and TRBJ1-1; TRBD1 might be the D (5 bases). This CDR3 region has 14 residues. V shed 6 bases and J shed 4 bases, with 15 bases lying between them. The CDR3, as DNA: TGTGCCAGCAGCCGGTGGGGGGACGCCACTGAAGCTTTCTTT. It encodes CASSRWGDATEAFF.

The sample holds many counts of this clonotype. The CDR3 sequence is CASRKEGGADTQYF. The CDR3 coding sequence is TGTGCCAGCAGGAAAGAGGGAGGGGCAGATACGCAGTATTTT. The V and J genes are TRBV3-1 and TRBJ2-3; 7 positions agree with TRBD2. Losses at the gene ends were 6 bases for V and 4 bases for J; bases not matched to a gene: 7. This CDR3 region has 14 residues. Germline CDR1 and CDR2: LGHDT and YNNKEL (reference sequence).

This clonotype showed up many times. The V and J genes are TRBV14 and TRBJ2-5; 10 bases fit TRBD2. Germline assignment: CDR1 SGHDN and CDR2 FVKESK. Trimming took 1 base from V and 2 from J; bases not matched to a gene: 10. This CDR3 spans 18 amino acids. Written as DNA, the CDR3 is TGTGCCAGCAGCCAAGTGGATCTAGCGGGAGTGTTACAAGAGACCCAGTACTTC. This codes for CASSQVDLAGVLQETQYF. Drawing the rest from reference TRBV14 and TRBJ2-5, the complete variable domain is EAGVTQFPSHSVIEKGQTVTLRCDPISGHDNLYWYRRVMGKEIKFLLHFVKESKQDESGMPNNRFLAERTGGTYSTLKVQPAELEDSGVYFCASSQVDLAGVLQETQYFGPGTRLLVL.

This clonotype was detected many times. The V call is TRBV5-1, the J call TRBJ2-3, with D possibly TRBD1 on 6 matching bases. Germline lookup yields CDR1 SGHRS and CDR2 YFSETQ. The germline V and J ends were trimmed by 0 bases and 11 bases, with 10 bases remaining between them. The CDR3 runs 12 residues. The CDR3 sequence is CASSLEQGEQYF. In DNA form, the CDR3 reads TGCGCCAGCAGCTTGGAACAGGGCGAGCAGTATTTT.

This clonotype has ten or more counts. This sequence joins TRBV27 and TRBJ1-4; possible D gene TRBD1, 5 bases. With 5 bases removed from V and 7 bases from J, the gap between germline ends came to 14 bases. Looked up from germline, CDR1 is MNHEY and CDR2 is SMNVEV (reference sequence). This CDR3 has 14 residues. The CDR3 protein is CASSQWGGSEKLFF. The CDR3 bases are TGTGCCAGCAGTCAATGGGGGGGTAGTGAAAAACTGTTTTTT. Supplemented by reference TRBV27 and TRBJ1-4, the full variable domain reads EAQVTQNPRYLITVTGKKLTVTCSQNMNHEYMSWYRQDPGLGLRQIYYSMNVEVTDKGDVPEGYKVSRKEKRNFPLILESPSPNQTSLYFCASSQWGGSEKLFFGSGTQLSVL.

Ten or more counts support this clonotype. This sequence joins TRBV20-1 and TRBJ2-3; tentative D call: TRBD2 (6 bases). Deletions cut 5 bases from V and 0 bases from J, with 12 bases between. The CDR3 is made up of 14 amino acids. Germline V lookup: CDR1 DFQATT, CDR2 SNEGSKA (reference sequence). The CDR3 DNA reads TGCAGTGCTCAGCCCAGCGGGAGCACAGATACGCAGTATTTT. Protein: CSAQPSGSTDTQYF.

This clonotype was picked up many times. The chain uses TRBV5-1 and TRBJ2-3, with 9 bases matching TRBD2. The CDR3 runs to 15 residues. CDR1 and CDR2 from the germline V gene are SGHRS and YFSETQ. Trimming cost V 5 bases and J 0 bases; bases outside gene matches: 4. The CDR3 DNA reads TGCGCCAGCAGTTCGGCGGGGGGGAGCACAGATACGCAGTATTTT. Translating gives CASSSAGGSTDTQYF.

This clonotype showed up many times. This chain uses TRBV6-5 with TRBJ2-5; D call uncertain. V was pared by 6 bases and J by 4 bases, with 18 bases between. Germline assignment: CDR1 MNHEY and CDR2 SVGAGI. This CDR3 contains 15 residues. CDR3 sequence reads: CASSPRREWVETQYF. The CDR3 bases are TGTGCCAGCAGCCCACGAAGAGAGTGGGTAGAGACCCAGTACTTC.